One and the same sample provided the 21 T cell receptor beta chains below, sequenced in a study of post-analysis software for immune sequencing data (dated by TCRdb to the mid-2010s). What the study reported, not specific to this receptor: Significantly higher frequencies in patients than in controls were found for a few TRBV segments, including TRBV5-6, TRBV5-1 and TRBV20-1.

Receptor amplification or capture employed PCR. Sequenced on an Illumina HiSeq 2500. To reduce PCR and sequencing biases, unique molecular identifiers were incorporated into the TCR beta cDNA libraries. TCRdb handled the public reads itself, with Q25 trimming in fastp and clone calling in MiXCR, and kept productive beta chains. Each entry merges the rows of one CDR3 protein and shows their most common DNA and genes. The sample table holds about 810,000 distinct CDR3 sequences, of which about 53% were seen once. The leading ten clones occupy roughly 4.4% of the sample. Their antigens are not known. The sample taken for sequencing was blood. Source of these receptors: a girl aged 10 to 17 with multiple sclerosis.

This clonotype was picked up a small number of times. This chain links TRBV7-3 with TRBJ2-4, with D tentatively TRBD2 (6 bases). The germline V and J ends were trimmed by 0 bases and 7 bases, with 10 bases remaining between them. CDR1 and CDR2 from the germline V gene are SGHTA and FQGTGA. This CDR3 spans 14 amino acids. DNA for the CDR3: TGTGCCAGCAGCTTAACCGGGAGTTCGAACATTCAGTACTTC. Its translation: CASSLTGSSNIQYF.

This chain connects TRBV5-5 to TRBJ2-7, with TRBD1 matching 7 bases. V was clipped by 4 bases and J by 0 bases; unmatched bases: 10. Germline CDR1 and CDR2: SGHKS and YYEKEE (reference sequence). This CDR3 comprises 16 residues. The CDR3: CASSPNRAGGSYEQYF. The CDR3 region has the DNA TGTGCCAGCAGCCCCAACCGGGCAGGGGGCTCCTACGAGCAGTACTTC. Based on the CDR3 plus reference TRBV5-5 and TRBJ2-7, the full variable domain is DAGVTQSPTHLIKTRGQQVTLRCSPISGHKSVSWYQQVLGQGPQFIFQYYEKEERGRGNFPDRFSARQFPNYSSELNVNALLLGDSALYLCASSPNRAGGSYEQYFGPGTRLTVT.

The DNA for the CDR3 is TGCAGCGCCGCGGCCGATCGGTGGGTGAGCACAGATACGCAGTATTTT. It specifies CSAAADRWVSTDTQYF. This chain links TRBV29-1 with TRBJ2-3; D gene ambiguous. Germline values: CDR1 SQVTM, CDR2 ANQGSEA. Trimming shortened V by 7 bases and J by 0 bases, and 20 bases separated the two germline ends. The length of the CDR3 is 16 residues.

The table lists this clonotype with a few counts. J is TRBJ2-1 and V is TRBV7-2; 14 positions agree with TRBD2. Germline CDR1 SGHTA, CDR2 FQGNSA. The CDR3 contains 16 residues. The V and J ends lost 3 bases and 4 bases, in that order; junction bases with no gene match: 2. The CDR3 coding sequence is TGTGCCAGCAGCTTGCGGACTAGCGGGGGGTACAATGAGCAGTTCTTC. Its translation: CASSLRTSGGYNEQFF.

The sample holds a few counts of this clonotype. CDR3 nucleotides: TGTGCCATCAGTGTTGACAGGGGCAGCTATGGCTACACCTTC. This translates into CAISVDRGSYGYTF. V usage is TRBV10-3 and J usage is TRBJ1-2, with 8 bases that match TRBD1. Germline lookup yields CDR1 ENHRY and CDR2 SYGVKD. Trimming at V came to 4 bases and at J to 4 bases, leaving 5 bases not matched to a gene. The CDR3 has 14 amino acids.

The genes are TRBV7-9 and TRBJ2-7, with unresolved D. The CDR3 loop spans 13 amino acids. V gave up 1 base and J gave up 0 bases, with 4 bases separating them. Germline-derived CDR1 and CDR2 are SEHNR and FQNEAQ (reference sequence). The CDR3: CASSLEFSYEQYF. The CDR3 DNA follows: TGTGCCAGCAGCTTAGAATTCTCCTACGAGCAGTACTTC.

The V call is TRBV12-3 or TRBV12-4, the J call TRBJ2-7; D not resolved. V was cut by 7 bases and J by 5 bases, with 15 bases left in between. The CDR3 totals 13 residues. CDR3 amino acids: CASTLDSGHEQYF. The CDR3 nucleotides read TGTGCCAGCACCCTAGACTCGGGCCACGAGCAGTACTTC.

The chain couples TRBV7-3 to TRBJ2-3; 12 bases are a match to TRBD1. The ends lost 5 bases at V and 4 bases at J; junction bases unmatched: 4. The CDR3 consists of 15 residues. Germline CDR1 is SGHTA and CDR2 is FQGTGA. The CDR3, as DNA: TGTGCCAGCAGCCATGGGACAGGGGGCCCAGATACGCAGTATTTT. The encoded protein is CASSHGTGGPDTQYF.

The genes are TRBV20-1 and TRBJ2-7, with D uncertain. The germline CDR1 and CDR2 sequences are DFQATT and SNEGSKA (reference sequence). The CDR3 spans 14 residues. Deletions cut 3 bases from V and 2 bases from J, with 14 bases between. The CDR3, as DNA: TGCAGTGCTAGTATGGCTCAAAGGGCCTACGAGCAGTACTTC. Translation gives CSASMAQRAYEQYF.

This clonotype was picked up a small number of times. J is TRBJ2-2 and V is TRBV12-5; TRBD1 matches at 8 bases. Germline V gene lookup returns CDR1 LGHNT and CDR2 FRNRAP. The CDR3 is made up of 16 amino acids. V lost 4 bases, J lost 3 bases, and 7 bases stayed unmatched. For the CDR3, the DNA is TGTGCTAGTGGTTCCGGACAGGGCGGGTACACCGGGGAGCTGTTTTTT. This gives the protein CASGSGQGGYTGELFF.

This clonotype was recorded a few times. The V gene is TRBV12-5, the J gene TRBJ1-2; a possible D gene is TRBD1 (5 bases). V lost 6 bases to trimming and J lost 4 bases, with 12 bases between them. This CDR3 is 13 amino acids long. Germline V lookup: CDR1 LGHNT, CDR2 FRNRAP. CDR3 bases: TGTGCTAGTGGCAGGGAAAGGCTCTATGGCTACACCTTC. This sequence encodes CASGRERLYGYTF.

J is TRBJ2-7 and V is TRBV5-1; 11 bases are shared with TRBD1. CDR1 and CDR2 from the germline V gene are SGHRS and YFSETQ. Trimming cost V 4 bases and J 5 bases; bases outside gene matches: 5. CDR3 size: 14 residues. CDR3: CASSPDRGLHEQYF. CDR3 coding DNA: TGCGCCAGCAGCCCGGACAGGGGGCTCCACGAGCAGTACTTC.

The chain combines TRBV29-1 with TRBJ2-7, with D hard to call. CDR3 length equals 13 residues. Per the germline V gene, CDR1 is SQVTM and CDR2 is ANQGSEA. V lost 3 bases and J lost 3, with 12 bases in between. DNA for the CDR3: TGCAGCGTTGAGGCACTCCCGAACTACGAGCAGTACTTC. This sequence encodes CSVEALPNYEQYF.

This clonotype has a single count. The rearrangement links TRBV6-2 or TRBV6-3 to TRBJ2-3, with D perhaps matching TRBD2 (6 bases). Per the germline V gene, CDR1 is MNHEY and CDR2 is SVGEGT. The CDR3 spans 17 residues. Trimming took 2 bases from V and 4 from J, leaving 19 bases between them. The CDR3 bases are TGTGCCAGCAGTTACGCGGCAAGCAAGAGGGAGGCAGATACGCAGTATTTT. It codes for CASSYAASKREADTQYF.

J is TRBJ2-7 and V is TRBV12-3 or TRBV12-4; a weak D match, TRBD2 (5 bases). V gave up 6 bases and J gave up 3 bases, with 12 bases separating them. This CDR3 has 13 residues. The CDR3 region is CASREASHYEQYF. The CDR3 DNA is TGTGCCAGCAGGGAGGCTAGCCACTACGAGCAGTACTTC.

The chain is built from TRBV7-2 and TRBJ2-1, with TRBD1 matching over 7 bases. V was clipped by 1 base and J by 0 bases; unmatched bases: 3. The V gene's germline CDR1 is SGHTA and CDR2 FQGNSA. This CDR3 spans 16 amino acids. CDR3 DNA sequence: TGTGCCAGCAGCTTAGAGGGACAGTTCTCCTACAATGAGCAGTTCTTC. Its protein is CASSLEGQFSYNEQFF.

This clonotype showed up just a few times. The chain links TRBV5-1 to TRBJ2-7; D unresolved. The CDR3 has 14 amino acids. Trimming left V 0 bases short and J 1 base short, with 8 bases between. The V gene's germline CDR1 is SGHRS and CDR2 YFSETQ. Here the CDR3 reads CASSLDRKSYEQYF. CDR3 coding DNA: TGCGCCAGCAGCTTGGATAGGAAGTCCTACGAGCAGTACTTC.

This clonotype appeared once. The rearrangement uses TRBV9 and TRBJ2-4; TRBD2 matches at 7 bases. The J call may be in error: the DNA end matches TRBJ2-7 better. The CDR3 extends over 15 amino acids. Germline CDR1 reads SGDLS; CDR2 reads YYNGEE. The CDR3: CASSVGWEGFDEQYF. As DNA, the CDR3 is TGTGCCAGCAGCGTAGGGTGGGAGGGGTTCGACGAGCAGTACTTC.

The chain recombines TRBV7-9 with TRBJ2-3; 14 bases map to TRBD2. V lost 4 bases to trimming and J lost 3 bases; unmatched junction nucleotides: 12. Germline CDR1 reads SEHNR; CDR2 reads FQNEAQ (reference sequence). This CDR3 spans 19 amino acids. CDR3 nucleotide sequence: TGTGCCAGCAGCTCCATGACTAGCGGGAGGGCCGGGGTAACAGATACGCAGTATTTT. Its translation is CASSSMTSGRAGVTDTQYF.

This clonotype was detected only a few times. The rearrangement joins TRBV3-1 to TRBJ2-5; D not certain. The CDR3 is 14 amino acids. The V gene's germline CDR1 is LGHDT and CDR2 YNNKEL (reference sequence). V dropped 3 bases and J dropped 3 bases, with 11 bases sitting between them. Here the CDR3 DNA reads TGTGCCAGCAGCCATGGGATGACCAAAGAGACCCAGTACTTC. Translation gives CASSHGMTKETQYF.

The chain carries TRBV12-3 or TRBV12-4 and TRBJ2-4; the match to TRBD1 covers 8 bases. The last part of the DNA fits TRBJ2-7 better; the J call may be wrong. The CDR3 loop spans 15 amino acids. The chain's CDR3 is CASSAGQGGIYEQYF. CDR3 sequence (DNA): TGTGCCAGCAGTGCCGGACAGGGTGGGATCTACGAGCAGTACTTC.